Here is one T cell receptor (beta chain) with its context. This clonotype was recorded a few times. Its antigen remains undetermined. Base quality data are lacking; no much larger clone is found one base away. This entry comes from a study of vaccination and CD4 T cells after COVID-19 (dated by TCRdb to the early 2020s). Describing the broader study: Convalescent patients had a positive SARS-CoV-2 result on nasal swab PCR, and of these patients, 8 or 9 had mild disease and one had severe disease. The convalescent cohort comprised six males and four females, including two Hispanic individuals, seven Caucasians, two Asians and one multiracial person. Participants received two doses of either the Pfizer-BioNTech BNT162b2 vaccine (n=8) or the Moderna mRNA-1273 vaccine (n=2). Post-COVID blood samples were collected from convalescent patients a median of roughly 100 days after diagnosis, with a range of roughly 30 to 161 days. Post-vaccine blood samples were collected a median of approximately 68 days after the second vaccine dose, ranging from roughly 12 to 250 days. Culture stimuli were overlapping spike peptide pools from SARS-CoV-2 and from the common cold coronaviruses HCoV-NL63, HCoV-OC43 and HCoV-229E. Control cultures received a CEFX viral epitope pool as the positive control, an HIV-1 Nef peptide pool as the negative control, or no peptide. In around 10 COVID-19 convalescent patients and a few infection-naive healthy vaccine recipients, researchers compared the spike-specific CD4+ TCR repertoire from before mRNA vaccination with the repertoire from after.

Summary of the overall study and its limitations: Of the vaccine-specific clones found in convalescent patients, nearly all (304 of 307) were mono-reactive for SARS-CoV-2 spike instead of being cross-reactive with common cold coronaviruses. Only a relatively small number of convalescent patients were included in the study, and early timepoints following natural infection were not analyzed. The median number of SARS-CoV-2-reactive clonotypes rose from 20 to 25 after infection to a few dozen after vaccination, but the change was not significant. Among convalescent patients, a median around 89% of the SARS-CoV-2-reactive clones seen after vaccination appeared only after vaccination, which suggests priming specific to the vaccine.

The library was built by means of PCR. At the Johns Hopkins FTIC core, DNA from the cultured CD4+ T cells underwent TCR sequencing with the Oncomine TCR Beta short-read assay. Genomic DNA was extracted from the cultured CD4+ T cells with the QIAamp micro DNA kit. Oncomine TCR Beta libraries from cultured CD4+ T cells were pooled with unique dual indexes and sequenced on an Illumina iSeq 100. In the original analysis: Non-productive sequences were filtered out, and CDR3s that did not start with C, did not end with F or W, or were shorter than 7 amino acids were discarded. The MANAFEST web application identified antigen-specific clonotypes by comparing peptide-stimulated wells against reference wells and other culture wells. An FDR below 0.05, an odds ratio above 5, and a productive frequency above 0.1% in at least two of three replicate wells were required for clones to be considered positive. Clonotypes that were significantly expanded in both SARS-CoV-2 spike wells and at least one common cold coronavirus spike condition were defined as cross-reactive. Similarity between CDR3 sequences was evaluated in R version 3.6.1 using Levenshtein distances (stringdist) and unrooted phylogenetic trees (ape). TCRdb passed the public sequencing reads through fastp at Q25 and MiXCR, retaining productive beta sequences. A single entry per CDR3 protein holds the most common genes and DNA from its merged rows. The V and J calls and clone size are TCRdb's, not the authors'. This sample gives under 6,000 distinct CDR3 sequences in total; 40% of them show up just once. The ten biggest clones cover 30% to 35% of the sample.

The treatment or condition label, as the study defines it: roughly 10-day PBMC culture with coronavirus spike peptide pools or control peptides (ViraFEST assay). The ViraFEST assay was used in the study, in which antigen-specific T cells were expanded with peptide pools and expanded clonotypes were subsequently identified by TCR sequencing. Positive SARS-CoV-2 PCR tests in the convalescent patients dated from March to December 2020, before Alpha, Beta and Delta variants emerged in the United States. About 1.8 million PBMCs per well were cultured in IMDM with approximately 5% human AB serum and 8 to 10 IU/ml IL-2, plus 10 ug/ml peptide pools. Half of the culture medium was replaced with fresh IL-2-containing medium on days 3 and 7. After nine to eleven days of culture, CD4+ T cells were isolated by negative selection with the EasySep CD4+ T cell isolation kit. Ficoll-Paque Plus gradient centrifugation was used to isolate PBMCs from whole blood, and the isolated PBMCs were then either used fresh or cryopreserved at -140C. Culture conditions were generally each tested in triplicate wells.

CDR1 is given as SGHKS and CDR2 as YYEKEE, both from the germline V gene (reference sequence). Trimming accounts for 4 bases at V and 5 bases at J, while the number of junction bases matched to no gene is 12. The CDR3 covers 16 residues, taking in both the cysteine and the phenylalanine. Left in the record is the CDR3 DNA by itself, 48 bases read in frame from the first base. Sequencing was done on a sample of CD4+ T cells from blood, cultured in vitro. This sequence originates from a human donor who had recovered from COVID-19. The chain employs TRBV5-5 and TRBJ2-7; 10 nucleotides in the junction match TRBD1. Here is the DNA: TGTGCCAGCAGCCCTCGCCCCGGGACAGGGGATCACGAGCAGTACTTC. This encodes CASSPRPGTGDHEQYF.